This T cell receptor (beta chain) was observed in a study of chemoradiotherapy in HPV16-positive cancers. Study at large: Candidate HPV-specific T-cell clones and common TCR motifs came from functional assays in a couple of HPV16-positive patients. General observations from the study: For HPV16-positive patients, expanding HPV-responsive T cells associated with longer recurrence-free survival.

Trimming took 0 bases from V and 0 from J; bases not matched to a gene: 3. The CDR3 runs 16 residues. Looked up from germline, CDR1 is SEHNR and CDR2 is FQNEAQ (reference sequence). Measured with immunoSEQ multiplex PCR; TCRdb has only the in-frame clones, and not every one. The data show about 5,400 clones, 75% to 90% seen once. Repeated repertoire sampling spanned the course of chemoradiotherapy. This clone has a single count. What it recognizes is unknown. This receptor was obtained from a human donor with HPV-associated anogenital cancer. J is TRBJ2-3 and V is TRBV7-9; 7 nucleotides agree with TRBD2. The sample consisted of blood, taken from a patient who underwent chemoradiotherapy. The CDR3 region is CASSLAWGGSTDTQYF. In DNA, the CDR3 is TGTGCCAGCAGCTTAGCGTGGGGGGGAAGCACAGATACGCAGTATTTT. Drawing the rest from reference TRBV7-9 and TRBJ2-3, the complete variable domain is DTGVSQNPRHKITKRGQNVTFRCDPISEHNRLYWYRQTLGQGPEFLTYFQNEAQLEKSRLLSDRFSAERPKGSFSTLEIQRTEQGDSAMYLCASSLAWGGSTDTQYFGPGTRLTVL.